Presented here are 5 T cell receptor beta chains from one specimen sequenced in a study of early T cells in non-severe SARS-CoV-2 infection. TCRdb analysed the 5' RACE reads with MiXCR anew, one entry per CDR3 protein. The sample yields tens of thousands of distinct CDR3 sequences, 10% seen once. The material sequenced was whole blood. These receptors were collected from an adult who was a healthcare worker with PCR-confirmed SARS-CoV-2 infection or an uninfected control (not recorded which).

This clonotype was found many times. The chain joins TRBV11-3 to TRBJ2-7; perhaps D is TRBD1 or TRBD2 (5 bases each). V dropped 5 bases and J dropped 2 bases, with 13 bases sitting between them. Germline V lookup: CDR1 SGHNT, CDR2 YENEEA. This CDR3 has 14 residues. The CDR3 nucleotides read TGTGCCAGCAGCGACCGGGACGGGCCCTACGAGCAGTACTTC. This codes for CASSDRDGPYEQYF.

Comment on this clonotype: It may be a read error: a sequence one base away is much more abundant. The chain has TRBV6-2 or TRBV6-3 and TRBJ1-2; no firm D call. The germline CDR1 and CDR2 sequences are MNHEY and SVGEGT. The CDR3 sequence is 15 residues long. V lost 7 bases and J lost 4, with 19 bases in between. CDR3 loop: CASTWTGPWRYGYTF. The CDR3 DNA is TGTGCCAGCACCTGGACCGGGCCATGGCGCTATGGCTACACCTTC.

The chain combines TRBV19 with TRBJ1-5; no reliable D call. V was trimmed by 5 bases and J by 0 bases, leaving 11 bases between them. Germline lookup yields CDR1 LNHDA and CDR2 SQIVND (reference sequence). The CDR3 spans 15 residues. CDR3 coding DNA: TGTGCCAGTAGTTCTATCGGTTATAGCAATCAGCCCCAGCATTTT. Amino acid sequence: CASSSIGYSNQPQHF.

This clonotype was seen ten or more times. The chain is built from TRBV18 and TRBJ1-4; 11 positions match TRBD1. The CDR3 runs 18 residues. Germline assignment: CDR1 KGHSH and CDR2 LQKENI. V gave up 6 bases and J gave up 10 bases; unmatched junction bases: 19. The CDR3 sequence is CASSRFDGQGAFGGKLFF. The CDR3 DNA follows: TGTGCCAGCTCCCGCTTCGATGGACAGGGGGCCTTCGGAGGAAAACTGTTTTTT.

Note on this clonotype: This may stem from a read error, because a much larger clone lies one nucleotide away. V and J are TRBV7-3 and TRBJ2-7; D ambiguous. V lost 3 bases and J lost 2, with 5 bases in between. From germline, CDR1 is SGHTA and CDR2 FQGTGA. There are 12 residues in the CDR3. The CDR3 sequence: CASSFVPYEQYF. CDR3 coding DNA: TGTGCCAGCAGCTTTGTCCCCTACGAGCAGTACTTC. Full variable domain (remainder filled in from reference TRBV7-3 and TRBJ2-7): GAGVSQTPSNKVTEKGKYVELRCDPISGHTALYWYRQSLGQGPEFLIYFQGTGAADDSGLPNDRFFAVRPEGSVSTLKIQRTERGDSAVYLCASSFVPYEQYFGPGTRLTVT.